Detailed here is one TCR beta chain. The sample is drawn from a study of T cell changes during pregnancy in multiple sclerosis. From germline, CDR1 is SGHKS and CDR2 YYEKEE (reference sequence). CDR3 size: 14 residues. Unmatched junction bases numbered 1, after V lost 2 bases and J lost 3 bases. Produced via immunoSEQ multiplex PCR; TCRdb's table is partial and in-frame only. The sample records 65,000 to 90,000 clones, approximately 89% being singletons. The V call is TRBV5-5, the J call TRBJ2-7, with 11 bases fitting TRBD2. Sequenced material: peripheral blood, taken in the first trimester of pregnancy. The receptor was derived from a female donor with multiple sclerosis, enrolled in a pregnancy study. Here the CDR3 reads CASSFGTSGYEQYF. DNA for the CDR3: TGTGCCAGCAGCTTCGGGACTAGCGGCTACGAGCAGTACTTC.